Listed below are T cell receptor beta chains from one sample, sequenced in a study of cytomegalovirus exposure and HLA in healthy donors. Generated by immunoSEQ multiplex PCR, the TCRdb table keeps only in-frame clones and is missing some. The profile covers about 270,000 clones, with 86% appearing a single time and roughly 0.99% taken by the ten largest. The specimen sequenced was PBMCs. The receptors originated from a woman under 30 in good health and CMV-seronegative. Both conserved end residues are part of each CDR3. D genes are given only for firm matches. Rows may omit the clone size; those that give it use once, few, many or a size class.

TRBV5-6	TRBD1	TRBJ1-1	-	CASSVTGHMNTEAFF	TGTGCCAGCAGCGTGACAGGGCACATGAACACTGAAGCTTTCTTT
TRBV25-1	TRBD2	TRBJ2-1	-	CASSEPPGRGLPEQFF	TGTGCCAGCAGTGAACCCCCCGGGCGGGGGTTACCCGAGCAGTTCTTC
TRBV7-8	TRBD2	TRBJ2-1	many	CASSDPGTSPANEQFF	TGTGCCAGCAGCGATCCCGGGACTAGCCCTGCCAATGAGCAGTTCTTC
TRBV6-1	TRBD1	TRBJ1-1	medium-sized	CASSEAQGQGAPEAFF	TGTGCCAGCAGTGAAGCGCAGGGACAGGGGGCCCCTGAAGCTTTCTTT
TRBV7-6	TRBD1	TRBJ1-2	few	CASSFLSPGQDNYGYTF	TGTGCCAGCAGTTTCCTTTCCCCGGGACAGGATAACTATGGCTACACCTTC
TRBV27	TRBD2	TRBJ2-1	-	CASSSMRGGLDEQFF	TGTGCCAGCAGTTCTATGCGGGGGGGCCTCGATGAGCAGTTCTTC
TRBV27	-	TRBJ1-5	-	CASSFGGSSENQPQHF	TGTGCCAGCAGTTTTGGGGGGAGTTCAGAAAATCAGCCCCAGCATTTT
TRBV19	TRBD1	TRBJ1-2	-	CASSGRDRGFYGYTF	TGTGCCAGTAGTGGAAGGGACAGGGGGTTTTATGGCTACACCTTC
TRBV5-1	TRBD1	TRBJ1-6	-	CASSLGARGTLNSPLHF	TGCGCCAGCAGCTTAGGGGCCAGGGGGACCCTGAATTCACCCCTCCACTTT
TRBV27	TRBD2	TRBJ2-1	-	CASSPGLAGNEQFF	TGTGCCAGCAGTCCGGGACTAGCGGGCAATGAGCAGTTCTTC
TRBV5-1	-	TRBJ2-3	-	CASSSTSTDTQYF	TGCGCCAGCAGCTCGACTAGCACAGATACGCAGTATTTT
TRBV2	-	TRBJ1-3	-	CASRGQLSGNTIYF	TGTGCCAGCAGAGGACAGCTCTCTGGAAACACCATATATTTT
TRBV11-2	-	TRBJ2-7	-	CASSWSRYEQYF	TGTGCCAGCAGCTGGTCTCGGTACGAGCAGTACTTC
TRBV19	TRBD1	TRBJ2-2	-	CASSMDRVGFGPGAGELFF	TGTGCCAGTAGTATGGACAGGGTAGGTTTTGGACCTGGCGCCGGGGAGCTGTTTTTT
TRBV4-2	TRBD1	TRBJ1-2	-	CASSQSRDRVMDYTF	TGTGCCAGCAGCCAAAGCCGGGACAGGGTTATGGATTACACCTTC
TRBV4-1	TRBD2	TRBJ2-2	-	CASSQSTIGGSYGGELFF	TGCGCCAGCAGCCAAAGCACCATTGGCGGGAGTTATGGCGGGGAGCTGTTTTTT
TRBV5-6	-	TRBJ1-2	-	CASSLVVTGPDGYTF	TGTGCCAGCAGCTTGGTCGTCACAGGGCCAGATGGCTACACCTTC
TRBV14	TRBD2	TRBJ2-1	-	CASSQVAASGSSYNEQFF	TGTGCCAGCAGCCAAGTCGCGGCTAGCGGTAGCTCCTACAATGAGCAGTTCTTC